One T cell receptor (beta chain) is described in this entry. The CDR3 runs to 16 residues. V shed 0 bases and J shed 4 bases, with 16 bases lying between them. Germline V gene sequence: CDR1 LGHNA, CDR2 YSLEER. This specimen comes from a study of blood T cell repertoires in COVID-19. About the research overall: Donors in the United States, Italy and Spain gave samples during acute or convalescent COVID-19. Sample material is recorded as cDNA or gDNA derived from T cells, B-cell-depleted T cells, or PBMCs.

In the original analysis: The authors estimated nucleated cell counts from reference gene primer amplification. The assay was immunoSEQ multiplex PCR, and TCRdb's table has in-frame clones only and misses some. V and J calls and clone size are given by that table; D and trimming were obtained from the DNA. The sample lists 260,000 or so clones, around 82% occurring once. This TCR was recovered from a woman in her sixties or seventies with acute or convalescent COVID-19. Sample: peripheral blood. The chain employs TRBV4-3 and TRBJ2-7; a weak D match, TRBD1 (6 bases). CDR3 DNA: TGCGCCAGCAGCCAAGACCAGTCAGGGGACCCTTACGAGCAGTACTTC. It yields the protein CASSQDQSGDPYEQYF.